Below, 19 T cell receptor beta chains from the same sample are listed, as sequenced in a study of beta chain features in type 1 diabetes. Study-wide results and caveats: Moderate yet significant TCRB CDR3 shortening was seen in Type 1 diabetes patients in all four CD4+ subsets.

Their target antigens are unknown. Expressed TCRB transcripts were sequenced because the isolated RNA had all been reverse transcribed beforehand. The table came from immunoSEQ multiplex PCR; TCRdb's copy has only in-frame clones and leaves some out. The sample shows 130,000 or so clones, about 16% of them seen only once. Sequenced input: central memory CD4+ T cells from blood. Receptor source: a man aged 30 to 39 with type 1 diabetes.

This clone was seen more than once but under ten times. The identical CDR3 is also encoded by other nucleotide sequences in the sample. J is TRBJ2-5 and V is TRBV27; 9 bases map to TRBD1. J was trimmed by 4 bases and V by 0 bases; bases with no gene match: 3. The CDR3 consists of 15 residues. CDR1 and CDR2 (germline): MNHEY, SMNVEV (reference sequence). Here the CDR3 DNA reads TGTGCCAGCAGTTTATCCCACAGGGGGCTAGAGACCCAGTACTTC. Protein sequence: CASSLSHRGLETQYF.

This clone appeared many times. At the DNA level, this CDR3 is encoded by other sequences in the same sample as well. The V and J genes are TRBV6-5 and TRBJ2-2; 10 bases are shared with TRBD1. Per germline, CDR1 MNHEY and CDR2 SVGAGI. The CDR3 runs 15 residues. Trimming at V came to 6 bases and at J to 2 bases, leaving 3 bases not matched to a gene. The CDR3 DNA is TGTGCCAGCAGACGACAGGGGGCCAACACCGGGGAGCTGTTTTTT. It yields the protein CASRRQGANTGELFF.

The V gene is TRBV10-1, the J gene TRBJ2-5; no reliable D call. With 4 bases removed from V and 1 base from J, the gap between germline ends came to 7 bases. This CDR3 spans 13 amino acids. Looked up from germline, CDR1 is WNHNN and CDR2 is SYGVQD (reference sequence). Here the CDR3 DNA reads TGCGCCAGCAGTGGATCAGTCCAAGAGACCCAGTACTTC. It yields the protein CASSGSVQETQYF.

The sample holds a few counts of this clone. The chain recombines TRBV27 with TRBJ2-3; D is undetermined. The CDR3 has 15 amino acids. V lost 4 bases to trimming and J lost 2 bases, with 13 bases between them. Germline CDR1 is MNHEY and CDR2 is SMNVEV (reference sequence). CDR3 loop: CASSSSRLSTDTQYF. In DNA form, the CDR3 reads TGTGCCAGCAGTTCGTCCCGACTCTCCACAGATACGCAGTATTTT.

This clone was seen more than once but under ten times. The CDR3 DNA reads TGCGCCAGCAGCCAAGACGGGGGGCAGCACAATGAGCAGTTCTTC. Protein product: CASSQDGGQHNEQFF. The gene calls are TRBV4-3 and TRBJ2-1, with D possibly being TRBD2 (7 bases). Trimming took off 0 bases at V and 5 bases at J, with 11 bases between the two ends. The CDR3 has 15 residues. The germline V gene encodes CDR1 LGHNA and CDR2 YSLEER.

The chain carries TRBV19 and TRBJ2-1; D is unclear. V lost 6 bases to trimming and J lost 0 bases, with 9 bases between them. CDR3 size: 14 residues. Germline lookup yields CDR1 LNHDA and CDR2 SQIVND (reference sequence). As DNA, the CDR3 is TGTGCCAGTAGCCGGATGAGCTCCTACAATGAGCAGTTCTTC. It is translated as CASSRMSSYNEQFF.

This sequence joins TRBV6-5 and TRBJ1-6; D call uncertain. The CDR3 runs to 15 residues. Deletions cut 5 bases from V and 10 bases from J, with 18 bases between. The germline V gene has CDR1 MNHEY and CDR2 SVGAGI. The CDR3 protein is CASSHRALGESPLHF. As DNA, the CDR3 is TGTGCCAGCAGTCACCGAGCCCTTGGAGAGTCACCCCTCCACTTT.

This clone was counted between two and nine times. V usage is TRBV20-1 and J usage is TRBJ2-5; a weak D match, TRBD2 (5 bases). Germline CDR1 is DFQATT and CDR2 is SNEGSKA (reference sequence). Trimming pared 2 bases from V and 10 bases from J, leaving 11 bases between. CDR3 length equals 11 residues. In DNA form, the CDR3 reads TGCAGTGCTAGAACACCGGGAATCCAGTACTTC. Translated: CSARTPGIQYF.

V gene TRBV5-4 combines with J gene TRBJ2-7, with a tentative D call TRBD2 (6 bases). CDR1 and CDR2 from the germline V gene are SGHNT and YYREEE (reference sequence). V lost 3 bases, J lost 6 bases, and 16 bases lay in between. The CDR3 is 14 residues long. As DNA, the CDR3 is TGTGCCAGCAGCTCGGGGACTCCCGGCTCCGAGCAGTACTTC. Residues: CASSSGTPGSEQYF.

This clone has only a few counts. The chain carries TRBV19 and TRBJ2-6; the D gene could be TRBD1 or TRBD2 (6 bases each). The CDR3 extends over 15 amino acids. CDR1 is LNHDA and CDR2 is SQIVND in the germline V gene (reference sequence). CDR3 sequence reads: CASLAGEAGANVLTF. The CDR3 nucleotides read TGTGCGAGTTTAGCAGGGGAGGCTGGGGCCAACGTCCTGACTTTC.

This clone was seen a few times. CDR3 region: CASSTFKGQGAAYEQYF. The CDR3 DNA reads TGTGCCAGTAGTACATTCAAGGGACAGGGGGCGGCCTACGAGCAGTACTTC. V and J are TRBV19 and TRBJ2-7; 12 bases line up with TRBD1. Germline loops: CDR1 LNHDA, CDR2 SQIVND (reference sequence). There are 17 residues in the CDR3. The V and J ends lost 4 bases and 2 bases, in that order; junction bases with no gene match: 9.

The chain recombines TRBV5-1 with TRBJ2-2; D may be TRBD1 (5 bases). V shed 3 bases and J shed 6 bases, with 9 bases lying between them. The germline V gene encodes CDR1 SGHRS and CDR2 YFSETQ. The length of the CDR3 is 13 residues. The CDR3: CASSYGQSGELFF. CDR3 sequence (DNA): TGCGCCAGCAGCTATGGACAATCCGGGGAGCTGTTTTTT.

The chain couples TRBV30 to TRBJ1-2; TRBD1 matches 7 bases. V shed 2 bases, J shed 5 bases, and the junction held 11 bases outside the gene matches. CDR1 and CDR2 (germline): GTSNPN, SVGIG (reference sequence). This CDR3 spans 15 amino acids. This CDR3 reads CAWSLLERGQYGYTF. Written as DNA, the CDR3 is TGTGCCTGGAGTCTTCTCGAGAGGGGGCAGTATGGCTACACCTTC.

The sample holds many counts of this clone. V and J are TRBV2 and TRBJ1-5; tentative D call: TRBD1 (5 bases). Germline V lookup: CDR1 SNHLY, CDR2 FYNNEI. V dropped 5 bases and J dropped 7 bases, with 15 bases sitting between them. There are 14 residues in the CDR3. CDR3 sequence: CASSMGGVLQPQHF. CDR3 coding DNA: TGTGCCAGCAGTATGGGAGGGGTTCTACAGCCCCAGCATTTT. The variable domain in full, completed from reference TRBV2 and TRBJ1-5, reads EPEVTQTPSHQVTQMGQEVILRCVPISNHLYFYWYRQILGQKVEFLVSFYNNEISEKSEIFDDQFSVERPDGSNFTLKIRSTKLEDSAMYFCASSMGGVLQPQHFGDGTRLSIL.

This clone was seen a few times. The CDR3 sequence: CASVAGGRPDTQYF. The CDR3 bases are TGCGCCAGCGTAGCGGGGGGCCGGCCAGATACGCAGTATTTT. J is TRBJ2-3 and V is TRBV5-1; 10 bases align to TRBD2. J gave up 4 bases and V 7 bases, and 6 bases lay outside the gene matches. The CDR3 spans 14 residues. Germline V lookup: CDR1 SGHRS, CDR2 YFSETQ.

J is TRBJ2-3 and V is TRBV7-6; D gene ambiguous. The ends were cut back, 1 base at V and 5 bases at J, with 4 bases in the middle. Germline loops: CDR1 SGHVS, CDR2 FNYEAQ. This CDR3 contains 12 residues. The chain's CDR3 is CASSLGVDTQYF. The DNA for the CDR3 is TGTGCCAGCAGCTTAGGAGTAGATACGCAGTATTTT.

V and J are TRBV5-1 and TRBJ1-1, with 7 bases identical to TRBD1. Trimming at V came to 2 bases and at J to 1 base, leaving 8 bases not matched to a gene. Germline lookup yields CDR1 SGHRS and CDR2 YFSETQ. The CDR3 covers 16 residues. The CDR3 is CASSFQQGMKNTEAFF. The DNA for the CDR3 is TGCGCCAGCAGCTTCCAACAGGGGATGAAGAACACTGAAGCTTTCTTT. Together with reference TRBV5-1 and TRBJ1-1, the CDR3 gives the full variable domain: KAGVTQTPRYLIKTRGQQVTLSCSPISGHRSVSWYQQTPGQGLQFLFEYFSETQRNKGNFPGRFSGRQFSNSRSEMNVSTLELGDSALYLCASSFQQGMKNTEAFFGQGTRLTVV.

The V call is TRBV28, the J call TRBJ1-2, with unresolved D. Trimming pared 7 bases from V and 2 bases from J, leaving 23 bases between. CDR3 length equals 17 residues. CDR1 is MDHEN and CDR2 is SYDVKM in the germline V gene. The CDR3 region is CASITAQIGSINYGYTF. The CDR3 bases are TGTGCCAGCATCACGGCACAAATCGGATCAATCAACTATGGCTACACCTTC.

This chain joins TRBV7-3 and TRBJ1-1; no definite D call. This CDR3 region has 13 residues. From germline, CDR1 is SGHTA and CDR2 FQGTGA. The V gene lost 2 bases and the J gene lost 2 bases, with 6 bases spanning the gap. CDR3 sequence reads: CASSLWGNTEAFF. CDR3 DNA sequence: TGTGCCAGCAGCTTATGGGGTAACACTGAAGCTTTCTTT.